This T cell receptor (beta chain) is from a study of breast tumors, draining lymph nodes, adjacent tissues. CDR1 is LNHDA and CDR2 is SQIVND in the germline V gene (reference sequence). The ends were cut back, 6 bases at V and 2 bases at J, with 23 bases in the middle. This CDR3 has 17 amino acids. Breast cancer patients provided tissue from their axillary draining lymph nodes. MiXCR was run by TCRdb on the multiplex PCR reads, yielding one entry per CDR3 protein. Found here are about 94,000 distinct CDR3 sequences, around 29% of them singletons; the top ten hold 7.5% to 10%. The table lists this clonotype with many counts. Antigen unknown. Findings of the study overall: That most tumor T cells come from lymph nodes remained unproven. Compared with basal-like, luminal-like tumors shared significantly more repertoire with nontumor tissue. Compared with lymph nodes, tumors were less diverse; compared with nontumor tissue, more. Most tumor T cells seemingly derive from lymph node, then expand in tumor.

The sequence came from a female donor with breast cancer. Some clones in this sample may be carry-over from other donors' samples. Sequencing was done on a sample of axillary lymph node tissue. This chain uses TRBV19 with TRBJ2-7, with a weak D call TRBD2 (6 bases). The CDR3 DNA reads TGTGCCAGTAGGGGACTTACGGGGCAGAACCTTGCCTACGAGCAGTACTTC. This encodes CASRGLTGQNLAYEQYF.